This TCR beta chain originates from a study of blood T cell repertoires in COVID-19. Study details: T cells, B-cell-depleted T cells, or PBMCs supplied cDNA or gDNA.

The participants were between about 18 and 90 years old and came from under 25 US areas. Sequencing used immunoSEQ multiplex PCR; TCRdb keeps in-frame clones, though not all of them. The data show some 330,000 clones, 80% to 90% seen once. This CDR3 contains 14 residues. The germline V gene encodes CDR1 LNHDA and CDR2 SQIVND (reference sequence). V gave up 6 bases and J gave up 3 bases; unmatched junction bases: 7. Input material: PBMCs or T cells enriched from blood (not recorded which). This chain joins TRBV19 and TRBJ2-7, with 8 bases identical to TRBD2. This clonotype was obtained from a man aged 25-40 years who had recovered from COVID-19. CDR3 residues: CASRGAGGVYEQYF. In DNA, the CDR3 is TGTGCCAGTAGAGGTGCCGGGGGGGTCTACGAGCAGTACTTC.